This T cell receptor (beta chain) was observed in a study of CD8 T cells in ankylosing spondylitis. Study conclusions and caveats: The disease-linked clones had a CD8+ phenotype and low blood frequencies. In the blood and synovial fluid of reactive arthritis, some motif variants had been previously reported. Matched ankylosing spondylitis synovial fluid reportedly showed significant enrichment of disease-linked clones.

Germline CDR1 reads ENHRY; CDR2 reads SYGVKD. The CDR3 runs to 14 residues. V lost 4 bases to trimming and J lost 6 bases, with 16 bases between them. Library preparation for TCR beta used quantitative 5'-RACE with molecular barcodes. TCRdb independently ran MiXCR on the 5' RACE reads; one entry per CDR3 protein. The sample has about 88,000 distinct CDR3 sequences, about 27% seen once; the top ten hold roughly 60%. This clonotype was detected only a few times. Its antigen is unknown. The clonotype originates from a male donor with ankylosing spondylitis or in good health (not recorded which). The specimen was blood, either unsorted or a sorted T cell fraction (not recorded which). This chain uses TRBV10-3 with TRBJ2-7; D possibly corresponds to TRBD1 (5 bases). The CDR3 reads CAISGQPDNGEQYV. The CDR3 DNA sequence: TGTGCCATCAGTGGACAGCCCGATAACGGCGAGCAGTACGTC.